A single sample gave rise to the 17 T cell receptor beta chains below, sequenced in a study of regulatory T cells in long-lasting Graves disease. Combining iRepertoire HTBI primers with Arm-PCR of CDR3 regions, the authors built TCR beta libraries. TCRdb re-derived calls from the multiplex PCR reads in MiXCR, one entry per CDR3 protein. Of roughly 350,000 distinct CDR3 sequences listed, about 17% are singletons. Time point indicated: newly diagnosed GD, antithyroid drugs for less than 3 months. There was RNA extracted from PBMCs, and the TCR library was made from it. These same records also appear under a second study, on T cells in Graves' hyperthyroidism and ophthalmopathy.

The material sequenced was peripheral blood mononuclear cells (PBMCs), taken at new diagnosis, from a patient treated with antithyroid drugs. The receptors originated from a young woman with Graves disease.

This clonotype came up a few times. CDR3 nucleotide sequence: TGTGCCACCAGTGATTTGCTAAGGGGTTCCGATACGCAGTATTTT. It encodes CATSDLLRGSDTQYF. The chain combines TRBV24-1 with TRBJ2-3; possible D gene TRBD1, 5 bases. Germline CDR1 KGHDR, CDR2 SFDVKD. The V end lost 0 bases, the J end lost 6 bases, and 12 bases lay between the germline ends. This CDR3 is 15 amino acids long.

This clonotype was observed at least ten times. The rearrangement uses TRBV5-4 and TRBJ2-2; a possible D gene is TRBD1 (6 bases). Germline CDR1 is SGHNT and CDR2 is YYREEE (reference sequence). Trimming left V 0 bases short and J 1 base short, with 10 bases between. The CDR3 runs 16 residues. DNA of the CDR3: TGTGCCAGCAGCTTGGGGGACATCCTGAACACCGGGGAGCTGTTTTTT. Protein: CASSLGDILNTGELFF.

This clonotype was detected ten times or more. This chain joins TRBV5-1 and TRBJ2-7; TRBD1 is a possible D gene (5 bases). The V gene lost 2 bases and the J gene lost 0 bases, with 9 bases spanning the gap. Germline values: CDR1 SGHRS, CDR2 YFSETQ. The CDR3 runs 14 residues. CDR3 in amino acids: CASSLQAHSYEQYF. The DNA of the CDR3 is TGCGCCAGCAGCTTACAGGCGCACTCCTACGAGCAGTACTTC.

The gene calls are TRBV15 and TRBJ1-4; unclear D gene. Germline-derived CDR1 and CDR2 are LNHNV and YYDKDF (reference sequence). V was shortened by 2 bases and J by 8 bases, with 12 bases between the two germline ends. There are 14 residues in the CDR3. The CDR3 sequence is CATSRQVYGEKLFF. In nucleotides, the CDR3 is TGTGCCACCAGCAGACAGGTTTACGGCGAAAAACTGTTTTTT.

This chain joins TRBV7-3 and TRBJ2-1, with 11 bases that match TRBD2. The CDR3 contains 15 residues. V trimming: 5 bases; J trimming: 4 bases; junction bases outside the gene matches: 4. The germline CDR1 and CDR2 sequences are SGHTA and FQGTGA. DNA of the CDR3: TGTGCCAGCAGCGTGACTAGCGGGACTTACAATGAGCAGTTCTTC. It codes for CASSVTSGTYNEQFF.

The chain employs TRBV4-2 and TRBJ2-3; TRBD2 matches 14 bases. This CDR3 has 18 residues. Germline CDR1 is LGHNA and CDR2 is YNFKEQ. V lost 1 base, J lost 3 bases, and 6 bases stayed unmatched. The CDR3 loop is CASSQAGTSGSRTDTQYF. CDR3 bases: TGTGCCAGCAGCCAAGCCGGGACTAGCGGGAGTAGGACAGATACGCAGTATTTT.

This clonotype was observed at least ten times. The V call is TRBV18, the J call TRBJ2-5; D gene uncertain. The CDR3 is made up of 16 amino acids. CDR1 is KGHSH, CDR2 LQKENI, per germline. Between the trimmed V and J ends, which lost 2 bases and 5 bases, there was a span of 18 bases. In DNA, the CDR3 is TGTGCCAGCTCACCAGGCACAGCCTCAACCAGGGAGACCCAGTACTTC. Translation: CASSPGTASTRETQYF.

In this sample, this clonotype turned up many times. The chain couples TRBV20-1 to TRBJ2-1; D not resolved. This CDR3 has 14 residues. Germline V CDR1 and CDR2: DFQATT, SNEGSKA (reference sequence). V dropped 3 bases and J dropped 0 bases, with 9 bases sitting between them. This CDR3 reads CSASLRGSYNEQFF. CDR3 nucleotides: TGCAGTGCTAGCCTCCGCGGCTCCTACAATGAGCAGTTCTTC.

Concerning this clonotype: A single base separates this from a much larger clone, so it may be a read error. This chain joins TRBV10-2 and TRBJ2-7; the D gene is possibly TRBD2 (6 bases). The CDR3 has 12 amino acids. From germline, CDR1 is WSHSY and CDR2 SAAADI. In DNA, the CDR3 is TGCGCCAGCGGGGGGTACACCTACGAGCGGTACTTC. This codes for CASGGYTYERYF.

This clonotype was counted only a few times. The rearrangement links TRBV14 to TRBJ1-1; the D gene is possibly TRBD1 (6 bases). The CDR3 runs 15 residues. CDR1 and CDR2 (germline): SGHDN, FVKESK. Trimming left V 3 bases short and J 1 base short, with 12 bases between. CDR3: CASSHYAQGNTEAFF. As DNA, the CDR3 is TGTGCCAGCAGCCATTACGCACAGGGGAACACTGAAGCTTTCTTT.

This clonotype has only a few counts. The chain uses TRBV10-3 and TRBJ1-2, with D uncertain. The CDR3 is 14 residues long. Trimming took 0 bases from V and 5 from J, leaving 10 bases between them. Per the germline V gene, CDR1 is ENHRY and CDR2 is SYGVKD. The CDR3 sequence: CAISESTLGYGYTF. Written as DNA, the CDR3 is TGTGCCATCAGTGAGTCGACGTTGGGGTATGGCTACACCTTC.

The chain employs TRBV19 and TRBJ1-1, with 9 bases fitting TRBD1. With V trimmed by 6 bases and J by 4 bases, 9 bases remained unmatched. The germline gives CDR1 LNHDA, CDR2 SQIVND (reference sequence). This CDR3 has 15 residues. The CDR3 reads CASSPPGQGGTEAFF. CDR3 nucleotide sequence: TGTGCCAGTAGCCCCCCGGGACAGGGAGGCACTGAAGCTTTCTTT.

This clonotype was counted many times. The gene calls are TRBV20-1 and TRBJ2-5, with 7 nucleotides matching TRBD2. Germline CDR1 DFQATT, CDR2 SNEGSKA (reference sequence). The CDR3 is 15 amino acids. With 1 base clipped from V and 2 bases from J, the junction kept 7 bases outside the gene matches. The CDR3 DNA reads as TGCAGTGCTAGAGGTGGTAGCGGGCTTCAAGAGACCCAGTACTTC. It codes for CSARGGSGLQETQYF.

This clonotype was recorded many times. This chain links TRBV27 with TRBJ2-7; D may be TRBD1 (5 bases). Germline V gene lookup returns CDR1 MNHEY and CDR2 SMNVEV (reference sequence). The CDR3 spans 13 residues. With 3 bases removed from V and 3 bases from J, the gap between germline ends came to 9 bases. The CDR3: CASSLGQYYEQYF. The DNA of the CDR3 is TGTGCCAGCAGTTTGGGGCAGTACTACGAGCAGTACTTC.

The chain has TRBV20-1 and TRBJ1-2; a possible D gene is TRBD1 (6 bases). Germline loops: CDR1 DFQATT, CDR2 SNEGSKA (reference sequence). The V end lost 5 bases, the J end lost 5 bases, and 18 bases lay between the germline ends. This CDR3 is built from 14 residues. The CDR3 is CSARGPASVYGYTF. In nucleotides, the CDR3 is TGCAGTGCTCGGGGGCCGGCGTCCGTGTATGGCTACACCTTC.

In this sample, this clonotype turned up many times. The genes are TRBV5-1 and TRBJ1-1; possible D gene TRBD1, 6 bases. The CDR3 is 14 residues long. V gave up 4 bases and J gave up 3 bases, with 13 bases separating them. CDR1 SGHRS and CDR2 YFSETQ come from the germline V gene. This CDR3 is CASSMDGGHTEAFF. The CDR3 nucleotides are TGCGCCAGCAGCATGGATGGGGGCCACACTGAAGCTTTCTTT.

The rearrangement joins TRBV6-1 to TRBJ2-5, with no clear D. Deletions cut 5 bases from V and 2 bases from J, with 6 bases between. Looked up from germline, CDR1 is MNHNS and CDR2 is SASEGT. CDR3 length equals 12 residues. The CDR3 DNA reads TGTGCCAGCAGTCTGAATCAAGAGACCCAGTACTTC. Its protein is CASSLNQETQYF.